This T cell receptor (beta chain) was documented in a study of blood T cell repertoires in COVID-19 (dated by TCRdb to 2018 to 2020). A note on the overall study: Samples from collaborators originated in the United States, Italy and Spain and spanned both the acute and convalescent phases of COVID-19. A de-identified subject ID, COVID-19 status, age in years and sex were almost always included in the sample metadata. Deeply sampled blood TCRbeta repertoires from subjects exposed to, actively infected with, or recovered from COVID-19 were included in the dataset. The material from the prospective study consisted of cDNA or gDNA derived from T cells, B-cell-depleted T cells, or PBMCs. The repertoires were released in a freely available public database intended as a resource for research on the immune response to SARS-CoV-2. Where available, HLA class I and class II types were taken from metadata supplied by the sample provider and were not determined by assay-based typing. The samples were drawn from two sources: the first 160 participants of the ongoing ImmuneRACE study, and 1,254 subjects contributed by 6 global collaborators. Study-wide findings and limitations: The quantity of clinical and demographic metadata differed by source and by participant and was supplied without curation.

Worth noting for this clone: Its antigen remains unidentified. Qualities for individual bases were not recorded, and no much larger clone is one base off.

V is reduced by 1 base and J by 7 bases, leaving a spacing of 10 bases between them. Sequences SGHTA (CDR1) and FQGNSA (CDR2) are obtained from the germline V gene. Including the terminal cysteine and phenylalanine, the CDR3 comprises 14 residues. Only CDR3 DNA remains: 42 bases, in frame from the first base. At one collaborating source in Seattle, patients were enrolled during active infection and were followed longitudinally through the course of disease. Collaborating institutions collected whole blood in K2EDTA tubes following their own protocols. For TCRbeta analysis, collaborator samples were shipped as frozen whole blood, as isolated PBMCs, or as DNA extracted from either sample type. The immunoSEQ Assay, a bias-controlled multiplex PCR, was used to amplify TCRbeta CDR3 regions from genomic DNA. Regarding the original processing steps: Within the assay, amplification of reference gene primers was used to estimate how many nucleated cells each sample contained. To quantify the absolute abundance of each unique TCRbeta CDR3 rearrangement, sequence reads were collapsed and filtered. For each sample, productive Simpson clonality was calculated as the square root of Simpson's diversity index across productive rearrangements. The immuneACCESS repertoire file appears here via TCRdb, limited to in-frame rearrangements. These files lack a portion of the clones; in checked studies, under half of the deficit traces to unresolved V genes, and the cause of the others is not known. D and trimming were read from the DNA, whereas the V and J calls and clone size are those reported in that table. The sample yields 350,000 to 450,000 clones; roughly 86% were counted once. The biggest ten clones account for about 2.3% of the sample.

The receptor was derived from a woman aged 55-69 years with COVID-19, enrolled during active disease. This chain is built from TRBV7-2 and TRBJ2-2, and perhaps TRBD2 as D gene, on 5 matching bases. The sequenced sample was peripheral blood. The bases read TGTGCCAGCAGCTTAGTACCGGGGAACGGGGAGCTGTTTTTT. It specifies CASSLVPGNGELFF. Supplemented by the reference TRBV7-2 and TRBJ2-2 proteins around the CDR3, the complete variable domain is GAGVSQSPSNKVTEKGKDVELRCDPISGHTALYWYRQSLGQGLEFLIYFQGNSAPDKSGLPSDRFSAERTGGSVSTLTIQRTQQEDSAVYLCASSLVPGNGELFFGEGSRLTVL.